This T cell receptor (beta chain) was captured by sequencing in a study of response to subunit inactivated influenza vaccine. A note on this clonotype: The antigen remains undetermined.

J lost 8 bases, V lost 5 bases, and 6 bases had no gene match. The CDR3 has 13 amino acids. The V gene's germline CDR1 is SQVTM and CDR2 ANQGSEA. Points from the study as a whole: The authors suggested that every seasonal influenza vaccination recruits few new T cells.

Via MiXCR, TCRdb re-called the RT-PCR reads, giving one row per CDR3 protein. The sample lists under 500,000 distinct CDR3 sequences, 9.5% to 12% seen once, with more than 10% in the top ten. The material sequenced was PBMCs from blood, taken roughly 47 days after vaccination. The rearrangement joins TRBV29-1 to TRBJ2-1, with 10 bases matching TRBD2. The TCR originated in a man between 45 and 60 years old who received an inactivated influenza vaccine. This CDR3 is CSVSLAGAYEQFF. DNA of the CDR3: TGCAGCGTTTCGCTAGCGGGAGCATATGAGCAGTTCTTC.